These 8 T cell receptor beta chains came from one sample sequenced in a study of blood T cell repertoires in COVID-19 (dated by TCRdb to between 2020 and 2021). The library was made by the immunoSEQ multiplex PCR assay. TCRdb provides this immuneACCESS table in a form limited to in-frame rearrangements. Some clones are lacking; in checked studies, under half of them reflect an unresolved V gene, and why the rest are absent is not known. A total of some 70,000 clones appear in this sample, about nine tenths of them only once. The ten top clones hold approximately 7% of the sample. Source material: peripheral blood. The receptors were gathered from a man aged 50 to 60 with active COVID-19.

In its sample, this clone was seen once. V usage is TRBV5-1 and J usage is TRBJ2-7; weak D call: TRBD1 (6 bases). The V gene's germline CDR1 is SGHRS and CDR2 YFSETQ. Trimming cost V 2 bases and J 2 bases, with 11 bases left between them. This CDR3 spans 14 amino acids. The CDR3 coding sequence is TGCGCCAGCAGCTTTCCAGGACAGCCCTACGAGCAGTACTTC. Its protein product is CASSFPGQPYEQYF.

The chain couples TRBV4-2 to TRBJ2-5; a weak D match, TRBD1 (6 bases). Between the trimmed V and J ends, which lost 4 bases and 2 bases, there was a span of 14 bases. Germline-derived CDR1 and CDR2 are LGHNA and YNFKEQ. This CDR3 comprises 15 residues. The CDR3 reads CASSLLPGVQETQYF. The CDR3 nucleotides read TGTGCCAGCAGCCTCCTCCCAGGGGTGCAAGAGACCCAGTACTTC.

The chain recombines TRBV7-3 with TRBJ1-1; D uncertain. In germline, CDR1 is SGHTA, CDR2 FQGTGA. The V gene lost 4 bases and the J gene lost 1 base, with 7 bases spanning the gap. The CDR3 loop spans 13 amino acids. CDR3 nucleotide sequence: TGTGCCAGCAGCTCACGGAGGAACACTGAAGCTTTCTTT. It yields the protein CASSSRRNTEAFF.

The chain is built from TRBV6-5 and TRBJ2-1; D might be TRBD1 (6 bases). V was pared by 2 bases and J by 10 bases, with 9 bases between. The CDR3 covers 12 residues. Germline CDR1 reads MNHEY; CDR2 reads SVGAGI. The CDR3 here is CASSYPGQEQFF. The DNA of the CDR3 is TGTGCCAGCAGTTACCCCGGACAGGAGCAGTTCTTC.

The sample holds many counts of this clone. This chain connects TRBV27 to TRBJ1-2; 12 bases are a match to TRBD1. This CDR3 comprises 15 residues. Germline V gene lookup returns CDR1 MNHEY and CDR2 SMNVEV (reference sequence). V trimming: 5 bases; J trimming: 7 bases; junction bases outside the gene matches: 8. CDR3 residues: CASSPGTGGRSGYTF. The CDR3 DNA reads as TGTGCCAGCAGTCCAGGGACAGGGGGCAGATCTGGCTACACCTTC.

This clone was observed a few times. CDR3 region: CASSPHTLAGVGNEQFF. The CDR3 coding sequence is TGTGCCAGCAGCCCCCACACTCTAGCGGGGGTTGGGAATGAGCAGTTCTTC. V is TRBV9 and J is TRBJ2-1; TRBD2 matches 10 bases. Trimming took 4 bases from V and 7 from J; bases not matched to a gene: 14. Germline-derived CDR1 and CDR2 are SGDLS and YYNGEE. The CDR3 length is 17 residues.

This chain links TRBV28 with TRBJ2-1; perhaps TRBD2 as D (6 bases). The germline V and J ends were trimmed by 2 bases and 8 bases, with 13 bases remaining between them. This CDR3 contains 14 residues. CDR1 and CDR2 from the germline V gene are MDHEN and SYDVKM. The CDR3: CASSLRGLQDEQFF. The CDR3 DNA is TGTGCCAGCAGTTTAAGGGGACTCCAGGATGAGCAGTTCTTC.

This chain joins TRBV2 and TRBJ1-1; 9 bases are a match to TRBD1. Germline CDR1 and CDR2: SNHLY and FYNNEI. The CDR3 spans 13 residues. V lost 7 bases, J lost 11 bases, and 11 bases stayed unmatched. The CDR3 spells CASTPGQGRMAFF. CDR3 coding DNA: TGTGCCAGCACCCCGGGACAGGGTAGGATGGCTTTCTTT.